The 10 T cell receptor beta chains reported below all come from one sample, sequenced in a study of cytomegalovirus exposure and HLA in healthy donors. The PCR used 60 Vbeta and 13 Jbeta primers. Produced via immunoSEQ multiplex PCR; TCRdb's table is partial and in-frame only. The sample gives roughly 250,000 clones, about 80% of which show up once; roughly 0.31% is in the top ten. Source material: PBMCs. These receptors all stem from a girl aged 2 to 10 in good health and CMV-seronegative.

V is TRBV12-5 and J is TRBJ2-5, with 8 nucleotides matching TRBD1. V dropped 9 bases and J dropped 2; count of bases not matched to a gene: 5. The CDR3 is made up of 13 amino acids. Per germline, CDR1 LGHNT and CDR2 FRNRAP. CDR3 sequence: CARSGTGQETQYF. CDR3 bases: TGTGCTAGATCCGGGACAGGACAAGAGACCCAGTACTTC.

In its sample, this clone was seen once. The rearrangement joins TRBV9 to TRBJ2-1; 9 bases are shared with TRBD1. Trimming at V came to 6 bases and at J to 7 bases, leaving 8 bases not matched to a gene. CDR3 size: 14 residues. Germline V CDR1 and CDR2: SGDLS, YYNGEE. CDR3 region: CASTRTGATNEQFF. The CDR3 nucleotides read TGTGCCAGCACTCGGACAGGGGCGACAAATGAGCAGTTCTTC. Based on the CDR3 plus reference TRBV9 and TRBJ2-1, the full variable domain is DSGVTQTPKHLITATGQRVTLRCSPRSGDLSVYWYQQSLDQGLQFLIQYYNGEERAKGNILERFSAQQFPDLHSELNLSSLELGDSALYFCASTRTGATNEQFFGPGTRLTVL.

This clone was found once. The chain joins TRBV25-1 to TRBJ2-5; 7 bases map to TRBD1. CDR1 and CDR2 (germline): MGHDK, SYGVNS. The J segment lost 1 base and the V segment lost 7 bases, leaving 3 bases of the junction unmatched. The CDR3 consists of 13 residues. CDR3 loop: CASKGARQETQYF. The DNA of the CDR3 is TGTGCCAGCAAGGGGGCCCGCCAAGAGACCCAGTACTTC.

V and J are TRBV28 and TRBJ2-1; 11 nucleotides match TRBD2. J was trimmed by 7 bases and V by 5 bases; bases with no gene match: 10. The CDR3 covers 16 residues. In germline, CDR1 is MDHEN, CDR2 SYDVKM. This chain's CDR3 is CASSQLAGARKNEQFF. In nucleotides, the CDR3 is TGTGCCAGCAGTCAACTAGCGGGGGCTCGGAAGAATGAGCAGTTCTTC.

The chain combines TRBV7-8 with TRBJ1-2, with a possible D match to TRBD1 (5 bases). CDR1 and CDR2 from the germline V gene are SGHVS and FQNEAQ. This CDR3 spans 16 amino acids. Trimming pared 4 bases from V and 1 base from J, leaving 16 bases between. The CDR3 DNA follows: TGTGCCAGCAGCTCAGGGATTTCCTACTTTAACTATGGCTACACCTTC. Protein product: CASSSGISYFNYGYTF. The full variable domain, completed using reference TRBV7-8 and TRBJ1-2, is GAGVSQSPRYKVAKRGQDVALRCDPISGHVSLFWYQQALGQGPEFLTYFQNEAQLDKSGLPSDRFFAERPEGSVSTLKIQRTQQEDSAVYLCASSSGISYFNYGYTFGSGTRLTVV.

The chain links TRBV10-3 to TRBJ2-2; D perhaps matches TRBD1 (6 bases). The length of the CDR3 is 16 residues. Germline values: CDR1 ENHRY, CDR2 SYGVKD. The V gene lost 2 bases and the J gene lost 0 bases, with 10 bases spanning the gap. The CDR3 is CAISERTAANTGELFF. The CDR3 nucleotides read TGTGCCATCAGTGAGCGGACAGCCGCGAACACCGGGGAGCTGTTTTTT.

This clone turned up a few times. V gene TRBV5-8 combines with J gene TRBJ2-1; 9 nucleotides line up with TRBD1. Trimming removed 5 bases from V and 6 bases from J; junction bases left unmatched: 6. The CDR3 spans 14 residues. Germline V gene lookup returns CDR1 SGHTS and CDR2 YDEGEE. CDR3 protein: CASRGTGWGNEQFF. Written as DNA, the CDR3 is TGTGCCAGCAGGGGGACAGGGTGGGGCAATGAGCAGTTCTTC. Using reference TRBV5-8 and TRBJ2-1 for the parts outside the CDR3, the full variable domain is EAGVTQSPTHLIKTRGQQATLRCSPISGHTSVYWYQQALGLGLQFLLWYDEGEERNRGNFPPRFSGRQFPNYSSELNVNALELEDSALYLCASRGTGWGNEQFFGPGTRLTVL.

This clone was observed a few times. This chain uses TRBV11-2 with TRBJ1-1; 10 positions match TRBD1. The germline CDR1 and CDR2 sequences are SGHAT and FQNNGV. The CDR3 is 19 residues long. V dropped 0 bases and J dropped 3; count of bases not matched to a gene: 13. The CDR3 spells CASSLDSPGTGVRDTEAFF. CDR3 nucleotide sequence: TGTGCCAGCAGCTTAGATTCTCCCGGGACAGGGGTTAGGGACACTGAAGCTTTCTTT.

The chain links TRBV10-3 to TRBJ2-7, with 12 bases lining up with TRBD2. V gave up 5 bases and J gave up 4 bases; unmatched junction bases: 6. Looked up from germline, CDR1 is ENHRY and CDR2 is SYGVKD. This CDR3 has 15 amino acids. In nucleotides, the CDR3 is TGTGCCATCAGTTCGACTAGCGGGAGAGTTTACGAGCAGTACTTC. Translation gives CAISSTSGRVYEQYF.

The chain couples TRBV27 to TRBJ2-1; no firm D call. The CDR3 is made up of 14 amino acids. Germline V gene data show CDR1 as MNHEY and CDR2 as SMNVEV (reference sequence). Between the trimmed V and J ends, which lost 0 bases and 4 bases, there was a span of 7 bases. CDR3 loop: CASSLSRVYNEQFF. CDR3 coding DNA: TGTGCCAGCAGTTTATCCCGGGTTTACAATGAGCAGTTCTTC.